This entry lists 29 T cell receptor beta chains sequenced from one sample in a study of technical replicates of blood from four donors. Assay used: immunoSEQ multiplex PCR; TCRdb lists only in-frame clones, some missing. The data contain over 55,000 clones, approximately 89% of them singletons. Sequenced input: PBMCs. All receptors come from a human donor in good health. Some clones in this sample may be carry-over from other donors' samples.

This clone was observed once. This chain joins TRBV2 and TRBJ1-4, with D perhaps TRBD1 (6 bases). This CDR3 comprises 16 residues. V was pared by 3 bases and J by 0 bases, with 11 bases between. The germline V gene has CDR1 SNHLY and CDR2 FYNNEI. The DNA for the CDR3 is TGTGCCAGCAGTGAGACAGGAACAACAACTAATGAAAAACTGTTTTTT. Its translation is CASSETGTTTNEKLFF.

The chain combines TRBV7-2 with TRBJ2-3; D not resolved. This CDR3 is built from 12 residues. Trimming took off 5 bases at V and 2 bases at J, with 5 bases between the two ends. Per germline, CDR1 SGHTA and CDR2 FQGNSA. The CDR3: CASSPFTDTQYF. CDR3 nucleotide sequence: TGTGCCAGCAGCCCGTTCACAGATACGCAGTATTTT.

The rearrangement uses TRBV7-9 and TRBJ2-7, with 9 bases identical to TRBD1. V shed 1 base and J 6 bases; nucleotides not matched to a gene: 1. Germline V gene data show CDR1 as SEHNR and CDR2 as FQNEAQ (reference sequence). The CDR3 loop spans 13 amino acids. Here the CDR3 reads CASSLETGGEQYF. CDR3 in DNA: TGTGCCAGCAGCTTAGAGACAGGGGGCGAGCAGTACTTC.

The J gene is TRBJ1-1, the V gene TRBV19; unclear D gene. The CDR3 is made up of 13 amino acids. The germline V and J ends were trimmed by 1 base and 3 bases, with 6 bases remaining between them. Germline V lookup: CDR1 LNHDA, CDR2 SQIVND (reference sequence). The CDR3 spells CASSIARDTEAFF. The CDR3 nucleotides are TGTGCCAGTAGTATAGCACGGGACACTGAAGCTTTCTTT.

The genes are TRBV4-1 and TRBJ2-7, with 15 bases that match TRBD2. V dropped 3 bases and J dropped 2; count of bases not matched to a gene: 8. Germline values: CDR1 MGHRA, CDR2 YSYEKL. The CDR3 runs to 18 residues. CDR3 nucleotides: TGCGCCAGCAGCCAGGGTGGACTAGCGGGAGGGGCAGCCTACGAGCAGTACTTC. The encoded protein is CASSQGGLAGGAAYEQYF.

This chain links TRBV6-1 with TRBJ2-7; D gene ambiguous. Between the trimmed V and J ends, which lost 6 bases and 3 bases, there was a span of 6 bases. This CDR3 is built from 11 residues. Germline values: CDR1 MNHNS, CDR2 SASEGT. The DNA for the CDR3 is TGTGCCAGCAGGGAGAACTACGAGCAGTACTTC. The encoded protein is CASRENYEQYF.

The chain carries TRBV27 and TRBJ2-3; D is unclear. CDR1 and CDR2 (germline): MNHEY, SMNVEV (reference sequence). The V end lost 1 base, the J end lost 0 bases, and 5 bases lay between the germline ends. The CDR3 is 14 residues long. DNA of the CDR3: TGTGCCAGCAGTTTATACGGTAGCACAGATACGCAGTATTTT. Its translation: CASSLYGSTDTQYF.

This chain links TRBV9 with TRBJ1-2; TRBD1 aligns across 9 bases. Trimming cost V 3 bases and J 8 bases; bases outside gene matches: 5. Germline CDR1 and CDR2: SGDLS and YYNGEE. CDR3 length: 13 amino acids. The CDR3 region is CASSGRTGVGYTF. The DNA for the CDR3 is TGTGCCAGCAGCGGACGGACAGGGGTCGGCTACACCTTC.

The sample holds a few counts of this clone. The chain employs TRBV9 and TRBJ1-1, with TRBD1 identical over 7 bases. The trim removed 5 bases at V and 4 bases at J, leaving 5 bases unmatched. The CDR3 has 13 residues. CDR1 and CDR2 from the germline V gene are SGDLS and YYNGEE. For the CDR3, the DNA is TGTGCCAGCAGTCGAGGGGGCGTCACTGAAGCTTTCTTT. Its translation: CASSRGGVTEAFF.

This clone has a single count. The chain has TRBV5-4 and TRBJ2-7, with 12 bases that match TRBD2. The CDR3 totals 16 residues. CDR1 SGHNT and CDR2 YYREEE come from the germline V gene (reference sequence). Trimming removed 0 bases from V and 2 bases from J; junction bases left unmatched: 3. CDR3 coding DNA: TGTGCCAGCAGCTTGGCCCCTAGCGGGAGGGCCTACGAGCAGTACTTC. This encodes CASSLAPSGRAYEQYF. The full variable domain, with the rest looked up from reference TRBV5-4 and TRBJ2-7, is ETGVTQSPTHLIKTRGQQVTLRCSSQSGHNTVSWYQQALGQGPQFIFQYYREEENGRGNFPPRFSGLQFPNYSSELNVNALELDDSALYLCASSLAPSGRAYEQYFGPGTRLTVT.

The chain has TRBV28 and TRBJ2-7; 8 bases agree with TRBD1. Germline CDR1 and CDR2: MDHEN and SYDVKM. Germline trimming cut 5 bases from V and 4 bases from J; bases unmatched to any gene: 7. The CDR3 covers 14 residues. The CDR3 is CASSHRDRLYEQYF. As DNA, the CDR3 is TGTGCCAGCAGTCACCGGGACAGGCTATACGAGCAGTACTTC.

This clone was seen just once. The chain combines TRBV30 with TRBJ1-1; D ambiguous. The CDR3 is 14 residues long. V dropped 3 bases and J dropped 5 bases, with 16 bases sitting between them. The germline V gene has CDR1 GTSNPN and CDR2 SVGIG (reference sequence). CDR3 sequence: CAWSSWRARTEAFF. The CDR3 nucleotides are TGTGCCTGGAGCTCTTGGAGGGCGAGGACTGAAGCTTTCTTT.

This clone was picked up one time. J is TRBJ2-2 and V is TRBV21-1; the table names TRBD1, a call not compared with the DNA. TRBV21-1 is a documented pseudogene. The CDR3 is 20 amino acids. CDR3 protein: CASSTSSRDRGYIVSGELFF. The DNA for the CDR3 is TGTGCCAGCAGCACTTCAAGCCGGGACAGGGGGTACATAGTTTCCGGGGAGCTGTTTTTT.

V gene TRBV4-3 combines with J gene TRBJ1-6; no clear D. This CDR3 is built from 14 residues. Germline V gene data show CDR1 as LGHNA and CDR2 as YSLEER. Trimming shortened V by 0 bases and J by 9 bases, and 9 bases separated the two germline ends. CDR3 DNA: TGCGCCAGCAGCCAAGAGTTCACGAGTTCACCCCTCCACTTT. Amino acids: CASSQEFTSSPLHF.

V usage is TRBV6-6 and J usage is TRBJ2-7, with 7 positions matching TRBD1. J lost 0 bases, V lost 4 bases, and 9 bases had no gene match. The CDR3 runs 16 residues. CDR1 and CDR2 (germline): MNHNY, SVGAGI (reference sequence). The chain's CDR3 is CASSSQTGMSSYEQYF. For the CDR3, the DNA is TGTGCCAGCAGTTCCCAGACAGGGATGTCCTCCTACGAGCAGTACTTC.

The chain is built from TRBV11-1 and TRBJ1-1; 7 bases align to TRBD1. This CDR3 comprises 14 residues. V shed 5 bases and J 5 bases; nucleotides not matched to a gene: 8. The germline gives CDR1 SGHAT, CDR2 FQDESV (reference sequence). CDR3 in amino acids: CASSIRQGRTEAFF. In nucleotides, the CDR3 is TGTGCCAGCAGCATAAGACAGGGTCGGACTGAAGCTTTCTTT.

The CDR3 reads CASSPFSGGTNTEAFF. The CDR3 coding sequence is TGTGCCAGCAGCCCATTCTCCGGGGGAACGAACACTGAAGCTTTCTTT. The chain employs TRBV7-9 and TRBJ1-1, with a possible D match to TRBD1 (5 bases). The CDR3 has 16 residues. Germline V gene lookup returns CDR1 SEHNR and CDR2 FQNEAQ (reference sequence). V lost 5 bases and J lost 1, with 17 bases in between. Based on the CDR3 plus reference TRBV7-9 and TRBJ1-1, the full variable domain is DTGVSQNPRHKITKRGQNVTFRCDPISEHNRLYWYRQTLGQGPEFLTYFQNEAQLEKSRLLSDRFSAERPKGSFSTLEIQRTEQGDSAMYLCASSPFSGGTNTEAFFGQGTRLTVV.

The chain carries TRBV5-8 and TRBJ2-3; a weak D match, TRBD2 (6 bases). V lost 4 bases, J lost 4 bases, and 16 bases lay in between. This CDR3 contains 15 residues. Germline V gene sequence: CDR1 SGHTS, CDR2 YDEGEE. This chain's CDR3 is CASSPVEGRADTQYF. As DNA, the CDR3 is TGTGCCAGCAGCCCGGTGGAGGGTCGAGCAGATACGCAGTATTTT. Combining the CDR3 with reference TRBV5-8 and TRBJ2-3 gives the whole variable domain EAGVTQSPTHLIKTRGQQATLRCSPISGHTSVYWYQQALGLGLQFLLWYDEGEERNRGNFPPRFSGRQFPNYSSELNVNALELEDSALYLCASSPVEGRADTQYFGPGTRLTVL.

This rearrangement joins TRBV5-1 to TRBJ1-1; weak D call: TRBD1 (6 bases). The CDR3 loop spans 13 amino acids. Trimming stripped 4 bases from V and 2 bases from J, with 9 bases between. Looked up from germline, CDR1 is SGHRS and CDR2 is YFSETQ. In DNA form, the CDR3 reads TGCGCCAGCAGCCCGACAGGAAACACTGAAGCTTTCTTT. Its translation: CASSPTGNTEAFF. Variable domain in full (rest from reference TRBV5-1 and TRBJ1-1): KAGVTQTPRYLIKTRGQQVTLSCSPISGHRSVSWYQQTPGQGLQFLFEYFSETQRNKGNFPGRFSGRQFSNSRSEMNVSTLELGDSALYLCASSPTGNTEAFFGQGTRLTVV.

The gene calls are TRBV10-1 and TRBJ2-1; 7 bases agree with TRBD1. The V gene end was trimmed by 5 bases and the J gene end by 0 bases; junction bases not matched to a gene: 19. The CDR3 covers 20 residues. Germline V gives CDR1 WNHNN, CDR2 SYGVQD (reference sequence). The CDR3 loop is CASSQDRDPDRSTSYNEQFF. CDR3 coding DNA: TGCGCCAGCAGTCAAGACAGGGACCCCGATCGATCGACCTCCTACAATGAGCAGTTCTTC.

This clone showed up just once. This rearrangement joins TRBV4-2 to TRBJ2-4; weak D call: TRBD2 (6 bases). Trimming removed 6 bases from V and 7 bases from J, with 16 bases in between. The CDR3 covers 14 residues. Germline CDR1 is LGHNA and CDR2 is YNFKEQ. CDR3 residues: CASRPLLAANIQYF. CDR3 nucleotide sequence: TGTGCCAGCAGACCACTACTAGCTGCCAACATTCAGTACTTC.

The V gene is TRBV7-2, the J gene TRBJ2-7, with 13 bases identical to TRBD2. CDR1 SGHTA and CDR2 FQGNSA come from the germline V gene. The length of the CDR3 is 15 residues. V was clipped by 4 bases and J by 7 bases; unmatched bases: 7. CDR3 protein: CASSWTSGSPYEQYF. For the CDR3, the DNA is TGTGCCAGCAGCTGGACTAGCGGGAGCCCATATGAGCAGTACTTC.

The chain uses TRBV6-1 and TRBJ1-2; D is perhaps TRBD1 (5 bases). The CDR3 has 15 residues. Germline-derived CDR1 and CDR2 are MNHNS and SASEGT. V lost 2 bases and J lost 0, with 10 bases in between. CDR3 nucleotides: TGTGCCAGCAGTGAAATCGGGGGTACTAACTATGGCTACACCTTC. This gives the protein CASSEIGGTNYGYTF.

The chain uses TRBV6-6 and TRBJ1-1; 8 nucleotides match TRBD1. This CDR3 spans 16 amino acids. CDR1 and CDR2 from the germline V gene are MNHNY and SVGAGI (reference sequence). V dropped 4 bases and J dropped 1; count of bases not matched to a gene: 8. The CDR3 is CASSFPRTGRNTEAFF. The CDR3 nucleotides read TGTGCCAGCAGTTTCCCCCGGACAGGGCGGAACACTGAAGCTTTCTTT.

The CDR3 spells CASSQRSVGRYNEQFF. In DNA form, the CDR3 reads TGCGCCAGCAGCCAAAGGTCGGTAGGGAGGTACAATGAGCAGTTCTTC. This chain joins TRBV4-1 and TRBJ2-1, with D possibly TRBD2 on 6 matching bases. The CDR3 covers 16 residues. Trimming cost V 2 bases and J 4 bases, with 15 bases left between them. CDR1 and CDR2 (germline): MGHRA, YSYEKL.

The chain has TRBV6-1 and TRBJ2-3; TRBD1 agrees at 10 bases. The CDR3 has 15 amino acids. CDR1 MNHNS and CDR2 SASEGT come from the germline V gene. V was clipped by 1 base and J by 4 bases; unmatched bases: 2. The CDR3 here is CASSEGDRGADTQYF. For the CDR3, the DNA is TGTGCCAGCAGTGAAGGGGACAGGGGAGCAGATACGCAGTATTTT.

The rearrangement uses TRBV4-3 and TRBJ2-3; 14 bases map to TRBD2. Germline CDR1 is LGHNA and CDR2 is YSLEER. CDR3 size: 19 residues. After removal of 3 bases from V and 4 bases from J, the junction contained 12 bases not matched to a gene. The CDR3 region has the DNA TGCGCCAGCAGCCAGGACATCCGGACTAGCGGGGGGCTCGCAGATACGCAGTATTTT. Translation gives CASSQDIRTSGGLADTQYF.

The chain employs TRBV5-1 and TRBJ2-7; D remains ambiguous. This CDR3 contains 11 residues. V was trimmed by 4 bases and J by 6 bases, leaving 8 bases between them. The germline CDR1 and CDR2 sequences are SGHRS and YFSETQ. The CDR3 region is CASSAALEQYF. The CDR3 DNA reads TGCGCCAGCAGCGCCGCGCTCGAGCAGTACTTC.

The rearrangement links TRBV5-4 to TRBJ2-6; D is undetermined. Deletions cut 0 bases from V and 0 bases from J, with 4 bases between. The CDR3 extends over 15 amino acids. Per the germline V gene, CDR1 is SGHNT and CDR2 is YYREEE (reference sequence). The CDR3 is CASSLDSSGANVLTF. Written as DNA, the CDR3 is TGTGCCAGCAGCTTGGACAGCTCTGGGGCCAACGTCCTGACTTTC.